This T cell receptor beta chain is from a study of T cells in localized non-small cell lung cancer. Study outcomes and limitations: For the top 100 tumor clones, a median around 55 also appeared in adjacent lung. A higher density of T cells in blood coincided with extended overall survival. Uninvolved neighboring lung showed the greatest T cell clonality, exceeding tumor.

Worth noting for this clone: Its antigen is unknown.

Germline V gene lookup returns CDR1 LNHDA and CDR2 SQIVND (reference sequence). CDR3 length equals 15 residues. V was trimmed by 9 bases and J by 2 bases, leaving 17 bases between them. Data came from immunoSEQ multiplex PCR; TCRdb stores just in-frame clones and leaves some out. The sample has over 40,000 clones, about 88% seen once. The source of this sequence is a female donor older than 55 with stage I squamous cell lung carcinoma. The sequencing here drew on peripheral blood, taken before any cancer treatment. V is TRBV19 and J is TRBJ2-1, with D perhaps matching TRBD1 (6 bases). The chain's CDR3 is CASRNREFTYNEQFF. CDR3 sequence (DNA): TGTGCCAGCCGAAACAGGGAGTTCACCTACAATGAGCAGTTCTTC.